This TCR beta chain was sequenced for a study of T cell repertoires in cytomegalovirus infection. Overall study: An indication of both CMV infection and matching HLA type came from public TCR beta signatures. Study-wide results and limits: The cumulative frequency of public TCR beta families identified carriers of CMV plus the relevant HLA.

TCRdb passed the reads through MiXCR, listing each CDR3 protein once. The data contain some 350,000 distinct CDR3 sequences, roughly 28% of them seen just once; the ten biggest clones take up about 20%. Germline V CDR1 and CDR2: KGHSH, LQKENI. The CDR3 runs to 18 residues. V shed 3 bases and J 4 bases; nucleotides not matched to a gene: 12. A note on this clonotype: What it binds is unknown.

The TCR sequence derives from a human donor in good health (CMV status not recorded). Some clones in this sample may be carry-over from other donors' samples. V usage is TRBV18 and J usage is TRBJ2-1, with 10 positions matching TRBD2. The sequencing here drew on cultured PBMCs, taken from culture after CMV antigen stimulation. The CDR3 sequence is CASSPLTGTSGNYNEQFF. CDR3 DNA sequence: TGTGCCAGCTCACCGCTTACCGGTACTAGCGGGAATTACAATGAGCAGTTCTTC.